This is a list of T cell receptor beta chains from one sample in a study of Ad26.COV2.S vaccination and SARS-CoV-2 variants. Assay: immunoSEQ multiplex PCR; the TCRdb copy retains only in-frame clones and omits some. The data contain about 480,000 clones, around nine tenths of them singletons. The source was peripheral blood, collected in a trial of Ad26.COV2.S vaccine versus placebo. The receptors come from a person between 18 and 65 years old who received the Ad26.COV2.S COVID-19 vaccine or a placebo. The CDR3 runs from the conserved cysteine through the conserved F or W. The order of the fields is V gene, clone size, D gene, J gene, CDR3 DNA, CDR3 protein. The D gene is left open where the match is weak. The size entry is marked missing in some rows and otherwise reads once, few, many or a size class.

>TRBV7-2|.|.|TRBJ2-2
TGTGCCAGCAGCTTACCAGGGCCGAACACCGGGGAGCTGTTTTTT
CASSLPGPNTGELFF
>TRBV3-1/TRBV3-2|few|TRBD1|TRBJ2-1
TGTGCCAGCAGCTCCCGACAGGGAGTGGGCAATGAGCAGTTCTTC
CASSSRQGVGNEQFF
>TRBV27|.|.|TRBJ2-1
TGTGCCAGCAGTCCGGGACGTTACAATGAGCAGTTCTTC
CASSPGRYNEQFF
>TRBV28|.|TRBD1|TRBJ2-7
TGTGCCAGCAGGCCGGGGACAGGGGTTGTCGAGCAGTACTTC
CASRPGTGVVEQYF
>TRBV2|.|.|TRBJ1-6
TGTGCCAGCAGTGTGGGAGGGGATTCACCCCTCCACTTT
CASSVGGDSPLHF
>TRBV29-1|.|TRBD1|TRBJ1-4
TGCAGCGTTGAAGAGGGAGGCGGGACAGGGAATGAAAAACTGTTTTTT
CSVEEGGGTGNEKLFF
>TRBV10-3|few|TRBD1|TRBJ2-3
TGTGCCGTCGGGACAGGGGCCACAGATACGCAGTATTTT
CAVGTGATDTQYF
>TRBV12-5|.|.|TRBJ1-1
TGTGCTAGTGGTTCAAGGGTGAACACTGAAGCTTTCTTT
CASGSRVNTEAFF
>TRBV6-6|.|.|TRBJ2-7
TGTGCCAGTCGAACCCGGGACGGCTACGAGCAGTACTTC
CASRTRDGYEQYF
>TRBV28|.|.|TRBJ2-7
TGTGCCAGCAGCACGGTAAACCTCTCCTACGAGCAGTACTTC
CASSTVNLSYEQYF
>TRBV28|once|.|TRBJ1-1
TGTGCCAGCAGTTCCTCCGGACAGATGAACACTGAAGCTTTCTTT
CASSSSGQMNTEAFF
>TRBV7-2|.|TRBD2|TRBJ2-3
TGTGCCAGCAGGGGTAGCGGGGTGGGCACAGATACGCAGTATTTT
CASRGSGVGTDTQYF
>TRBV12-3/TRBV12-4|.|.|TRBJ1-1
TGTGCCAGCAGTTCCCCCGGCGTTTGGGCTTTCTTT
CASSSPGVWAFF
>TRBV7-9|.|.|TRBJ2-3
TGTGCCAGCAGCTTATTATTCGGCCAACTAAAGGCAGATACGCAGTATTTT
CASSLLFGQLKADTQYF
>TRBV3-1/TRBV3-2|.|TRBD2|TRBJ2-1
TGTGCCAGCAGCCAAGGAGCGGGACCACGCAATGAGCAGTTCTTC
CASSQGAGPRNEQFF
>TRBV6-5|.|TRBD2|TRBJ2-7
TGTGCCAGCAGCGACTTAGCGGGAGCGAACCTCGAGCAGTACTTC
CASSDLAGANLEQYF
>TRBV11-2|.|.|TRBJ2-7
TGTGCCAGCAGCTTAGGACAAACCTACGAGCAGTACTTC
CASSLGQTYEQYF
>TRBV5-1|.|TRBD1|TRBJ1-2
TGCGCCAGCAGCTTGGGGGGACAGGAGAACTATGGCTACACCTTC
CASSLGGQENYGYTF
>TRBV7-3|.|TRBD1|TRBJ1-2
TGTGCCAGCAGTAGGGACAGTCAAGGTGGCTACACCTTC
CASSRDSQGGYTF
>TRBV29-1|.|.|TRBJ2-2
TGCAGCGTCATGGGACCAGACACCGGGGAGCTGTTTTTT
CSVMGPDTGELFF
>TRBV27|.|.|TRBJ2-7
TGTGCCAGCAGTTTCGGTTCGGCCTACGAGCAGTACTTC
CASSFGSAYEQYF
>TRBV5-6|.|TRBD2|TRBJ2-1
TGTGCCAGCAGCTTTACGGGAGGAGGTTACAATGAGCAGTTCTTC
CASSFTGGGYNEQFF
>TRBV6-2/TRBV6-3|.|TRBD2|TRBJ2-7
TGTGCCAGCAGTTACTCAATCGCGGGAGGGCAAACGAAGCAGTACTTC
CASSYSIAGGQTKQYF
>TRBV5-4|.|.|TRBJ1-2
TGTGCCAGCAGCTTCGGGGGGTCCGGTGGCTACACCTTC
CASSFGGSGGYTF
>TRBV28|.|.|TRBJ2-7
TGTGCCAGCAGTTTAGTCGGGAGTTTTTACGAGCAGTACTTC
CASSLVGSFYEQYF
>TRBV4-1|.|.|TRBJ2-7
TGCGCCAGCAGCCAAGATCTAGCCTACGAGCAGTACTTC
CASSQDLAYEQYF
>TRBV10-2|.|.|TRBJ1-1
TGCGCCAGCAGTGAGAACACTGAAGCTTTCTTT
CASSENTEAFF
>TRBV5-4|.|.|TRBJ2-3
TGTGCCAGCAGCTTGGCCGGACGGCCCAGGACAGATACGCAGTATTTT
CASSLAGRPRTDTQYF
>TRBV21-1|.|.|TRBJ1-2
TGTGCCAGCAGCACCCCACCTAATGCGGGCGCAGGCTATGGCTACACCTTC
CASSTPPNAGAGYGYTF
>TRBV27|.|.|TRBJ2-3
TGTGCCAGCAGTTTAATCGGATCCAGCACAGATACGCAGTATTTT
CASSLIGSSTDTQYF
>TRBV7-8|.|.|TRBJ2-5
.
CASSFGPGRYF
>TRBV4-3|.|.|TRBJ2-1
TGCGCCAGCAGCCAAGATGGCGTCTCCCTGGGACGCGGCTACAATGAGCAGTTCTTC
CASSQDGVSLGRGYNEQFF
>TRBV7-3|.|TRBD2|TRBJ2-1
TGTGCCAGCAGCTCAGGACTAGCGGATTACAATGAGCAGTTCTTC
CASSSGLADYNEQFF
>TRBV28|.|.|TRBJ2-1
TGTGCCAGCATGGGAGGCCCCAATGAGCAGTTCTTC
CASMGGPNEQFF
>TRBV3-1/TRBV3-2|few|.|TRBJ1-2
TGTGCCAGCAGCCAACGCGAATATGGCTACACCTTC
CASSQREYGYTF
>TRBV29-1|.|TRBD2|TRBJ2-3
TGCAGCGTACGACTAGCGGGAGGACGAACTAGCACAGATACGCAGTATTTT
CSVRLAGGRTSTDTQYF
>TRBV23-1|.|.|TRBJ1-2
TGCGCCAGCAGTCAACCCATTCTGAACTATGGCTACACCTTC
CASSQPILNYGYTF
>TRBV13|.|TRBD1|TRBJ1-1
TGTGCCAGCACCAAAGGGGACAGGACGAACACTGAAGCTTTCTTT
CASTKGDRTNTEAFF
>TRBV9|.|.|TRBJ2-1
TGTGCCAGCACGCCCGCCCTTGGACTACACAATGAGCAGTTCTTC
CASTPALGLHNEQFF
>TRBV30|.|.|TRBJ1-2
TGTGCCTGGAGTGTCGGGGGCAAATATGGCTACACCTTC
CAWSVGGKYGYTF
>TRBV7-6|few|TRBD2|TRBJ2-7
TGTGCCAGCAGCAGGACTAGCGCCTACGAGCAGTACTTC
CASSRTSAYEQYF
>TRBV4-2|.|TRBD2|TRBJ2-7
TGTGCCAGCAGCCAAGAAGGCGGAGCGGGAGGGCCCGGCTCCTACGAGCAGTACTTC
CASSQEGGAGGPGSYEQYF
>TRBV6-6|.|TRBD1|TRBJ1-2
TGTGCCAGCAGTCGACAGGGGGACAACTATGGCTACACCTTC
CASSRQGDNYGYTF
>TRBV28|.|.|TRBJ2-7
TGTGCCAGCAACAAGCTCCCCGAGCAGTACTTC
CASNKLPEQYF
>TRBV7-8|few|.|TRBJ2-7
TGTGCCAGCAGCTTAATGGGGCTCCACGAGCAGTACTTC
CASSLMGLHEQYF